This T cell receptor beta chain is from a study of blood T cell repertoires in COVID-19. Notes on this clone: Germline is not matched at one junction end, which may reflect a read error.

The CDR3 has 17 amino acids. CDR1 and CDR2 from the germline V gene are SGHKS and YYEKEE (reference sequence). Profiling relied on immunoSEQ multiplex PCR, and the TCRdb table lists in-frame clones only, not all of them. The table records roughly 120,000 clones, just over 70% of them present only once. Sequences were obtained from peripheral blood. The TCR was taken from a human donor with acute or convalescent COVID-19. The donor label of this sample is uncertain. J is TRBJ1-4 and V is TRBV5-5; 8 nucleotides agree with TRBD1. This chain's CDR3 is CASTLDSQGATNEKLFF. Written as DNA, the CDR3 is TGTGCCAGCACCTTGGACTCACAGGGGGCAACTAATGAAAAACTGTTTTTT. The variable domain in full, with the rest retrieved from reference TRBV5-5 and TRBJ1-4, is DAGVTQSPTHLIKTRGQQVTLRCSPISGHKSVSWYQQVLGQGPQFIFQYYEKEERGRGNFPDRFSARQFPNYSSELNVNALLLGDSALYLCASTLDSQGATNEKLFFGSGTQLSVL.